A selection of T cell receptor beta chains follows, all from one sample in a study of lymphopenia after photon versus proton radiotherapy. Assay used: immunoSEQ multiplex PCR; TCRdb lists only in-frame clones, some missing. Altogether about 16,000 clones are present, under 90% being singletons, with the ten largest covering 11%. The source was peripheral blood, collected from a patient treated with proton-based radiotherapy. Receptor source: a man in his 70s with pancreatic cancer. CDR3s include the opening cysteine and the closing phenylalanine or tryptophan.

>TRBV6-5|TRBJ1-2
CASSYRPDRGGYTF
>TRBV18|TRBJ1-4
CASSPGRETEKLFF
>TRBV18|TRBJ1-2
CASSGEPASDYGYTF
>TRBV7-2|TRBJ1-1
CASSSLSGKNTEAFF
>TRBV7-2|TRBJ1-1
CASTLGTLNTEAFF
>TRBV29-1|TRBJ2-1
CSLIPVRGGNNEQFF
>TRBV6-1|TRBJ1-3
CASSDWVSSGNTIYF
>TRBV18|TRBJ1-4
CASSPETQGLGGKLFF
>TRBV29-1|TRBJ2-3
CSVEPGQSTDTQYF
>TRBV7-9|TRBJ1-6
CASSLGTALGNSPLHF
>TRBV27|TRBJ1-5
CASSLFGINQPQHF
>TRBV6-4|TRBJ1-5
CASSGEAHGQPQHF
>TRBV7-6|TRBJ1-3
CASSLTSDTIYF
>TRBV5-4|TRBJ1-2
CASSLDGQGTNYGYTF
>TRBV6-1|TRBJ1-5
CASSEAYGLNQPQHF
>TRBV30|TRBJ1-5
CAWSGDRGLLQPQHF
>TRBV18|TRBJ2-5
CASSPGPKETQYF
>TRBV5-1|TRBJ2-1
CASAEETSGVYNEQFF
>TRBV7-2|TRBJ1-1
CASRVAAMNTEAFF
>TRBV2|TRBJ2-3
CASSGTNTDTQYF
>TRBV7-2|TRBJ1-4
CASSRGQGREKLFF
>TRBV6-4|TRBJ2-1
CASSGGQGGNEQFF
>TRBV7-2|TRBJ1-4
CASSSRAGYREKLFF
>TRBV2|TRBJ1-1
CASSWTKEAFF
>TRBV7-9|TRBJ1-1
CASSPGRRIGAFF
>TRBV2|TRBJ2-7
CASSAEGSSYEQYF
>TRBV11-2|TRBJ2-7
CASSLGQGRPLVQYF
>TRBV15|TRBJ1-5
CATSVSWDRGGYGNQPQHF
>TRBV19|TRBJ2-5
CASSVRTGGQETQYF
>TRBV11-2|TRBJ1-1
CASSPDRVEAFF
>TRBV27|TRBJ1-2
CASSLDYAAGATWYGYTF
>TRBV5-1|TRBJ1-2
CASSFEVGGQDGYTF
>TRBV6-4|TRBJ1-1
CASSVEMNTEAFF
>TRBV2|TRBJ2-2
CASSGNRGNTGELFF
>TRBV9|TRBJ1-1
CASSHQRQGRNTEAFF
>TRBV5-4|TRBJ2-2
CASSLPRGTGELFF
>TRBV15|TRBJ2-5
CATSRGRLAHTRQETQYF
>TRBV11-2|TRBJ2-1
CASSLSNWPNEQFF
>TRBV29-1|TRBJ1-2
CSDTGGPLYGYTF
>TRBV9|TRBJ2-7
CASSVMMGGEQYF
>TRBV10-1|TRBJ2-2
CASGGTYTGELFF
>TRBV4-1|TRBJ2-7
CASSQVWGGHYEQYF
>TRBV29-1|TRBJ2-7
CSVEVDSSSYEQYF
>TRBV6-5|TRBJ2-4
CASKEGGRNKNIQYF
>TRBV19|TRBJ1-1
CASSTKPGNTEAFF
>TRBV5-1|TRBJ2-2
CASSLDFLTGGELFF
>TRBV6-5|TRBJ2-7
CASSRDSYEQYF
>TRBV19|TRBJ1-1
CASRSGAGVYTEAFF
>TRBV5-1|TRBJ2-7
CASKVRLAGDDEQYF
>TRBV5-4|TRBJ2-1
CASSLIQGKANEQFF
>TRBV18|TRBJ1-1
CASSPGTVNTEAFF
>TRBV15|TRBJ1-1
CATTTVRANTEAFF
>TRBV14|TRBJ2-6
CASSQQIQSSGANVLTF
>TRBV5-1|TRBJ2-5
CAGSFATGGAGETQYF
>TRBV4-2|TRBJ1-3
CASSQESQTGRGNTIYF
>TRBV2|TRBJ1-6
CASRAGAPSPLHF
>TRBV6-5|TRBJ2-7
CASSPWTGLEEQYF
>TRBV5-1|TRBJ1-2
CASRGQGVVGYTF
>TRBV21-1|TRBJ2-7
CASSAGIYEQYF
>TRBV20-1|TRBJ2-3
CSAGQGRQYF